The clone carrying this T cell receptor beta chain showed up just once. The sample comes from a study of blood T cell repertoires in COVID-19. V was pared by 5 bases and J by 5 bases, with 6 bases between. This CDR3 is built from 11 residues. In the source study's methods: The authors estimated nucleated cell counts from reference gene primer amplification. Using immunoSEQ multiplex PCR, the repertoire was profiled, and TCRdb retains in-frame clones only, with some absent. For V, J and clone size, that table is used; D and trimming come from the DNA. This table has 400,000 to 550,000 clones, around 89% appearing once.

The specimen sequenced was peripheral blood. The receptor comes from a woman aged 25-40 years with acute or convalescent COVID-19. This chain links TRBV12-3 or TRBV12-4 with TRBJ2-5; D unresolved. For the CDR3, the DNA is TGTGCCAGCAGTGCTAGGGAGACCCAGTACTTC. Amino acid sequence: CASSARETQYF.